This record looks at one T cell receptor beta chain sequence and its context. The data derive from a study of blood T cell repertoires in COVID-19. Study context: The study drew acute and convalescent COVID-19 samples from the United States, Italy and Spain. Sources were T cells, B-cell-depleted T cells, or PBMCs; the material itself was cDNA or gDNA.

Germline CDR1 SGHRS, CDR2 YFSETQ. The CDR3 is 14 amino acids. Germline trimming cut 2 bases from V and 0 bases from J; bases unmatched to any gene: 2. In the original processing: Cell counts per sample came from amplifying reference gene primers. Data came from immunoSEQ multiplex PCR; TCRdb stores just in-frame clones and leaves some out. V and J calls and clone size are those listed in that table; D and trimming were worked out from the DNA. Of roughly 32,000 clones in the sample, about 90% were seen once. V usage is TRBV5-1 and J usage is TRBJ2-7, with 7 bases identical to TRBD2. The specimen was peripheral blood. This receptor was obtained from a man over 45 with active or convalescent COVID-19. The DNA of the CDR3 is TGCGCCAGCAGCTTACTAGCGCGCTCCTACGAGCAGTACTTC. This sequence encodes CASSLLARSYEQYF. Full variable domain (outside the CDR3, taken from reference TRBV5-1 and TRBJ2-7): KAGVTQTPRYLIKTRGQQVTLSCSPISGHRSVSWYQQTPGQGLQFLFEYFSETQRNKGNFPGRFSGRQFSNSRSEMNVSTLELGDSALYLCASSLLARSYEQYFGPGTRLTVT.